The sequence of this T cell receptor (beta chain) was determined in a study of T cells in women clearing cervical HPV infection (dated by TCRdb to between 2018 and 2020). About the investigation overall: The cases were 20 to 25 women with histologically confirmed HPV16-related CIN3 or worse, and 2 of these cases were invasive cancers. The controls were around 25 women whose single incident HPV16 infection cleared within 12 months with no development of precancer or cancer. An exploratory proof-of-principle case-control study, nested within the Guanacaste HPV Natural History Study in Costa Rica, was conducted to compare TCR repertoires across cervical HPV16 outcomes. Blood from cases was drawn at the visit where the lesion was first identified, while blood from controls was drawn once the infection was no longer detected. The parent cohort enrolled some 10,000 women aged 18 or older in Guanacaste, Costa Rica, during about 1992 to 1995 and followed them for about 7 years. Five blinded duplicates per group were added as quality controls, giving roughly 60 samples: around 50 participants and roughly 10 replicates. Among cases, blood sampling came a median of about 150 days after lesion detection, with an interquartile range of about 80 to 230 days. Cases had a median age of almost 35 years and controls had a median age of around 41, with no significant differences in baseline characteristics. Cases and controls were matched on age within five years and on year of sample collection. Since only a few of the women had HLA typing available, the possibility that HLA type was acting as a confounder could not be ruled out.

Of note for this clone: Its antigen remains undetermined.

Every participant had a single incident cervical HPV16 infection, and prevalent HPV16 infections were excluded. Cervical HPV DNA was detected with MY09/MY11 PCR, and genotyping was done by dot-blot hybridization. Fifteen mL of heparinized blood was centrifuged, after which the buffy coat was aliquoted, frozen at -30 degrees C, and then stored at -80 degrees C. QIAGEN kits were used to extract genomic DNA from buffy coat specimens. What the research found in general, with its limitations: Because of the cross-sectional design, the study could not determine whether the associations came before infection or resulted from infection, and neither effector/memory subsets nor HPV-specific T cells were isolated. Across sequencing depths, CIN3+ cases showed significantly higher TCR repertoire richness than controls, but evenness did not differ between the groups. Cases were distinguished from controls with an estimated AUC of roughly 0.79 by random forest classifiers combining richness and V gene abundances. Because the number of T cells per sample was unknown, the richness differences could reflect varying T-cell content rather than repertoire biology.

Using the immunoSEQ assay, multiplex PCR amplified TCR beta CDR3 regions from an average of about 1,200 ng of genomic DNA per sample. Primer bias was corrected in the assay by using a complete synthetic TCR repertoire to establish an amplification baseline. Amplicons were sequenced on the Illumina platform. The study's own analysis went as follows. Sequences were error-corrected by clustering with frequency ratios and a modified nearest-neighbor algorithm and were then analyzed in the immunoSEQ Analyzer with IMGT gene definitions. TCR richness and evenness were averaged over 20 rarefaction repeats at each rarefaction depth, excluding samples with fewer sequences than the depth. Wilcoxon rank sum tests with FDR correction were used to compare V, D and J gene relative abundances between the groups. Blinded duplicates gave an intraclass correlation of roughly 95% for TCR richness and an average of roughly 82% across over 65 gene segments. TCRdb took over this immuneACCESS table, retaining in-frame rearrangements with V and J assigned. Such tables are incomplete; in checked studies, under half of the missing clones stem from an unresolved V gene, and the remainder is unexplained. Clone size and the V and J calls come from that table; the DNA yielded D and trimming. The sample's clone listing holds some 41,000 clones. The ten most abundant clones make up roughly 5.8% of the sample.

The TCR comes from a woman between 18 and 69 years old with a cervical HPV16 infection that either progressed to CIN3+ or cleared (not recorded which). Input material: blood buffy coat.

The DNA read from the CDR3 is TGCAGTGCCGGGTCTTTAAATCAGCCC. Its product reads: CSAGSLNQP. The full CDR3 protein is CSAGSLNQPQHF. The rearranged segments are TRBV20-1 and TRBJ1-5; the D gene identity is not certain. The sequenced fragment ends 3 residues before the CDR3 boundary, so the rest is inferred from the germline J gene. Trimming at the junction amounts to 6 bases on V and 4 bases on J, and the germline ends lie 10 bases apart. In the germline V gene (reference sequence), CDR1 corresponds to DFQATT and CDR2 to SNEGSKA. The cysteine opens and the phenylalanine closes a CDR3 of 12 amino acids. The CDR3 was read in part: 27 bases, with the frame set at base 1.